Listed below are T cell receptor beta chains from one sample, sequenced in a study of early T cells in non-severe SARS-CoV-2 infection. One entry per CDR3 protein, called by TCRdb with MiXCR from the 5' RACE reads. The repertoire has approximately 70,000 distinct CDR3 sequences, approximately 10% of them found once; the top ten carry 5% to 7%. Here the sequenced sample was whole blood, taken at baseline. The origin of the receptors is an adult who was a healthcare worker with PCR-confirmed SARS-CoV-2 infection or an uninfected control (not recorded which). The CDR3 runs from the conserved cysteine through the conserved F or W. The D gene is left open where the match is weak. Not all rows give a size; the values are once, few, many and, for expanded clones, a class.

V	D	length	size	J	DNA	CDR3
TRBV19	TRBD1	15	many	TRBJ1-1	TGTGCCAGTAGTATACAGGGGGCGAGTTTAACTGAAGCTTTCTTT	CASSIQGASLTEAFF
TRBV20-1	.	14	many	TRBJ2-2	TGCAGTGCTAGAGATCCAGGGGTACCCGGGGAGCTGTTTTTT	CSARDPGVPGELFF
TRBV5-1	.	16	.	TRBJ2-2	TGCGCCAGCAGCCTGTACGGCTTATCGAACACCGGGGAGCTGTTTTTT	CASSLYGLSNTGELFF
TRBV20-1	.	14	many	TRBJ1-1	TGCAGTGCTAAGGGTAATGGGGTGAACACTGAAGCTTTCTTT	CSAKGNGVNTEAFF
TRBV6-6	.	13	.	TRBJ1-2	TGTGCCAGCATTACTCCGGGGTCCTATGGCTACACCTTC	CASITPGSYGYTF
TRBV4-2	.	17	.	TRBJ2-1	TGTGCCAGCAGCCAAGGCCTCAGGGGGCGGGAGGTCAATGAGCAGTTCTTC	CASSQGLRGREVNEQFF
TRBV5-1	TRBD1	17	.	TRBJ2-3	TGCGCCAGCAGCCCGGACAGGATCAAAACATACACAGATACGCAGTATTTT	CASSPDRIKTYTDTQYF
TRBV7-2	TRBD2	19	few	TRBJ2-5	TGTGCCAGCAGCCGCGGGCCTCGGGGCGGGAGGGTGCTCCAAGAGACCCAGTACTTC	CASSRGPRGGRVLQETQYF
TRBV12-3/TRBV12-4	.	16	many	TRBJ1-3	TGTGCCAGCAGTTTAAGGCGCGGGACCTCTGGAAACACCATATATTTT	CASSLRRGTSGNTIYF
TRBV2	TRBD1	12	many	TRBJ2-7	TGTGCCAGCAGTGAGGACAGGGACGAGCAGTACTTC	CASSEDRDEQYF
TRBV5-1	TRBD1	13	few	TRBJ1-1	TGCGCCAGCAGCAGGGACAGCCACACTGAAGCTTTCTTT	CASSRDSHTEAFF
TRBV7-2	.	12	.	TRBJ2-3	TGTGCCAGCAACTTGGTGGCGGGTACGCAGTATTTT	CASNLVAGTQYF
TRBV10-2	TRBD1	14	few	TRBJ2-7	TGCGCCAGCAGAAGGGACAGGAGCTCCTACGAGCAGTACTTC	CASRRDRSSYEQYF
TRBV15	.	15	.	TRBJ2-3	TGTGCCACCAGCAGCCTGGACGGGGGCACAGATACGCAGTATTTT	CATSSLDGGTDTQYF
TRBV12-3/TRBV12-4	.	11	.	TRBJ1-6	TGTGCCAGCAGTCACGGAGTATCCCTCCACTTT	CASSHGVSLHF
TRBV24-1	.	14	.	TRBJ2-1	TGTGCCACCAGTGATCCCTACGGGGACAATGAGCAGTTCTTC	CATSDPYGDNEQFF
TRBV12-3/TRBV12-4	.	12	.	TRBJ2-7	TGTGCCAGCAGTTTTAGTCCCGGCGAGCAGTACTTC	CASSFSPGEQYF
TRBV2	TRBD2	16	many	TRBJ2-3	TGTGCCAGCAGTGACATCGGCGGGGGGGCCGAAGATACGCAGTATTTT	CASSDIGGGAEDTQYF
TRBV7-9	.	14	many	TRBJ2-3	TGTGCCAGCAGCTCTGGGGACCCGCGGGATACGCAGTATTTT	CASSSGDPRDTQYF
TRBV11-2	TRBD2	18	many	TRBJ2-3	TGTGCCAGCAGCTTGGGGCGGGGGGCAATCCCCAGCACAGATACGCAGTATTTT	CASSLGRGAIPSTDTQYF
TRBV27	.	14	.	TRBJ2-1	TGTGCCATTCGCAAGGGAGGAGTGAACAATGAGCAGTTCTTC	CAIRKGGVNNEQFF
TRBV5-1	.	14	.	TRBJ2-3	TGCGCCAGCAGCCTTAGTACCAGGGAGGATACGCAGTATTTT	CASSLSTREDTQYF
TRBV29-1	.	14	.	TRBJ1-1	TGCAGCGTTGGCCTCCTGGAGGCCAGCACTGAAGCTTTCTTT	CSVGLLEASTEAFF
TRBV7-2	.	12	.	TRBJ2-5	TGTGCCAGCAGCCAAGTCGGGGAGACCCAGTACTTC	CASSQVGETQYF
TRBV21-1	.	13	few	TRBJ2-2	TGTGCCAGGCGGACAGCGAACACCGGGGAGCTGTTTTTT	CARRTANTGELFF
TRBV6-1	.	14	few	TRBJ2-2	TGTGCCAGCATGGAGGCGAGAGGCCCCGGGGAGCTGTTTTTT	CASMEARGPGELFF
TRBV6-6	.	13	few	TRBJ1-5	TGTGCCAGCAGTTATCTTAGGAATCAGCCCCAGCATTTT	CASSYLRNQPQHF
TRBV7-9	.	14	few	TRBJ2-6	TGTGCCAGCAACGCACAGTCTGGGGCCAACGTCCTGACTTTC	CASNAQSGANVLTF
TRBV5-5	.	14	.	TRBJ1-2	TGTGCCAGCAGCTTGGGGACCGACAGCTATGGCTACACCTTC	CASSLGTDSYGYTF
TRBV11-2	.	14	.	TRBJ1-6	TGTGCCAGCAGCTTGGCTGGGGGGCATTCACCCCTCCACTTT	CASSLAGGHSPLHF
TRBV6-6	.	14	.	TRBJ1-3	TGTGCCAGCAGTCCGCGAGTAGCTGGAAACACCATATATTTT	CASSPRVAGNTIYF
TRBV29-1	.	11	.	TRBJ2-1	TGCAGCGGTCAGACCTACAATGAGCAGTTCTTC	CSGQTYNEQFF
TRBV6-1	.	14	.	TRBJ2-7	TGTGCCAGCAGTGAATCGGCCCGGCCCTACGAGCAGTACTTC	CASSESARPYEQYF
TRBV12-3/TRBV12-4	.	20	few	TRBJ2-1	TGTGCCAGCAGTTTAGTGAGTGCGGGAACCCAACTAACCTCCTACAATGAGCAGTTCTTC	CASSLVSAGTQLTSYNEQFF
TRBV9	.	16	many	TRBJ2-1	TGTGCCAGCAGCGTAGTTAGCAGGGTTGACTACAATGAGCAGTTCTTC	CASSVVSRVDYNEQFF
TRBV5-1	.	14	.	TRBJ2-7	TGCGCCAGCAGCTTTCTGACGGACTATGGCGAGCAGTACTTC	CASSFLTDYGEQYF
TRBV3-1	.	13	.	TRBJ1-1	TGTGCCAGCAGCCAGGGGGGGAGGCCTGAAGCTTTCTTT	CASSQGGRPEAFF
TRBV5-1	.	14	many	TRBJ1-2	TGCGCCAGCAGCTTTGATATTGGGCGTGATGGCTACACCTTC	CASSFDIGRDGYTF
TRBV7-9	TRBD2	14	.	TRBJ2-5	TGTGCCAGCAGCTCCGGGACTAGAGGAGAGACCCAGTACTTC	CASSSGTRGETQYF
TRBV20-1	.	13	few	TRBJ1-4	TGCAGTGCTTGGATGAGGGGAAGCGAAAAACTGTTTTTT	CSAWMRGSEKLFF
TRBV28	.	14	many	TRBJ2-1	TGTGCCAGCAGTTTTTTAATAGCGTACAATGAGCAGTTCTTC	CASSFLIAYNEQFF
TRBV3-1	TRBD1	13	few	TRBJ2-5	TGTGCCAGCAGCCTGACAGGGGGCGAGACCCAGTACTTC	CASSLTGGETQYF
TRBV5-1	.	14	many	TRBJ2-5	TGCGCCAGCAGCTTGGCAATAGGCCAAGAGACCCAGTACTTC	CASSLAIGQETQYF
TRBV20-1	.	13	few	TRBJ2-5	TGCAGTGCGGCCGGGCAGGGGAGAGAGACCCAGTACTTC	CSAAGQGRETQYF
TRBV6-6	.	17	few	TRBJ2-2	TGTGCCAGCAGTCGAAATTTAGGAACCACGAACACCGGGGAGCTGTTTTTT	CASSRNLGTTNTGELFF
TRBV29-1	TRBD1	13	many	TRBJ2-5	TGCAGCGCGCCAGGGGGCTCCCAAGAGACCCAGTACTTC	CSAPGGSQETQYF
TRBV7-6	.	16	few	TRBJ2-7	TGTGCCAGCAGCTTCGACTCGACACGTACCTCCTACGAGCAGTACTTC	CASSFDSTRTSYEQYF
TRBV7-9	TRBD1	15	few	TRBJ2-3	TGTGCCAGCAGCGGTGACAGGGGTAGAGCAGATACGCAGTATTTT	CASSGDRGRADTQYF
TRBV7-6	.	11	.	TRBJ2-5	TGTGCCAGCAGCCAGCGAGAGACCCAGTACTTC	CASSQRETQYF